This entry lists 30 T cell receptor beta chains sequenced from one sample in a study of blood T cell repertoires in COVID-19. Sequenced by immunoSEQ multiplex PCR; TCRdb stores in-frame clones only, minus some. This table has tens of thousands of clones, about 85% appearing once. Input material: peripheral blood. These receptors all stem from a woman aged 80 or over with active COVID-19.

This chain uses TRBV7-2 with TRBJ1-1; D is unclear. The CDR3 covers 11 residues. The germline CDR1 and CDR2 sequences are SGHTA and FQGNSA. Deletions cut 8 bases from V and 6 bases from J, with 10 bases between. The CDR3 protein is CASLREAEAFF. The CDR3 DNA sequence: TGTGCCAGCCTACGAGAGGCTGAAGCTTTCTTT. Filled out from reference TRBV7-2 and TRBJ1-1, the complete variable domain reads GAGVSQSPSNKVTEKGKDVELRCDPISGHTALYWYRQSLGQGLEFLIYFQGNSAPDKSGLPSDRFSAERTGGSVSTLTIQRTQQEDSAVYLCASLREAEAFFGQGTRLTVV.

This clone was found once. V and J are TRBV6-2 or TRBV6-3 and TRBJ2-5; D is unresolved. Between the trimmed V and J ends, which lost 5 bases and 7 bases, there was a span of 14 bases. This CDR3 spans 13 amino acids. The germline V gene has CDR1 MNHEY and CDR2 SVGEGT. The chain's CDR3 is CASSLLVYGTQYF. For the CDR3, the DNA is TGTGCCAGCAGTCTCCTAGTATATGGGACCCAGTACTTC.

This clone has just a few counts. The chain couples TRBV7-6 to TRBJ2-1, with 7 nucleotides matching TRBD2. Trimming at V came to 1 base and at J to 8 bases, leaving 2 bases not matched to a gene. The CDR3 has 13 residues. Per germline, CDR1 SGHVS and CDR2 FNYEAQ. The CDR3 DNA reads as TGTGCCAGCAGCTTAGGGCGGGGGTATGAGCAGTTCTTC. This codes for CASSLGRGYEQFF.

This clone was observed a handful of times. The chain joins TRBV5-4 to TRBJ1-6; D may be TRBD1 (5 bases). The V end lost 0 bases, the J end lost 14 bases, and 21 bases lay between the germline ends. The germline V gene has CDR1 SGHNT and CDR2 YYREEE (reference sequence). CDR3 size: 16 residues. The CDR3 coding sequence is TGTGCCAGCAGCTTGGGGGCCGGGGGAGCAAGATCGGCCCTCCACTTT. This encodes CASSLGAGGARSALHF.

The rearrangement joins TRBV3-1 (or the pseudogene TRBV3-2) to TRBJ2-5; D is perhaps TRBD2 (6 bases). CDR1 is LGHDT, CDR2 YNNKEL, per germline (reference sequence). Trimming cost V 1 base and J 1 base, with 10 bases left between them. The CDR3 extends over 15 amino acids. This chain's CDR3 is CASSQGRGSQETQYF. CDR3 in DNA: TGTGCCAGCAGCCAAGGGCGGGGATCCCAAGAGACCCAGTACTTC.

This clone came up once. The rearrangement joins TRBV30 to TRBJ2-3; tentative D call: TRBD1 (6 bases). This CDR3 is built from 15 residues. The germline V and J ends were trimmed by 8 bases and 3 bases, with 21 bases remaining between them. CDR1 and CDR2 (germline): GTSNPN, SVGIG (reference sequence). DNA of the CDR3: TGTGCCCGCTCCCTAACAGGGTCCGGAACAGATACGCAGTATTTT. Amino acid sequence: CARSLTGSGTDTQYF.

This chain uses TRBV6-5 with TRBJ1-4, with TRBD1 as a possible D gene (5 bases). Trimming removed 4 bases at V and 7 bases at J, with 16 bases between. CDR3 length equals 15 residues. From germline, CDR1 is MNHEY and CDR2 SVGAGI. The CDR3 bases are TGTGCCAGCAGTTTCACAGGCACTGAGTTTGAAAAACTGTTTTTT. Amino acid sequence: CASSFTGTEFEKLFF.

The genes are TRBV24-1 and TRBJ2-1, with TRBD1 as a possible D gene (6 bases). Looked up from germline, CDR1 is KGHDR and CDR2 is SFDVKD. CDR3 length: 14 residues. The V end was cut by 4 bases, the J end by 0 bases, with 6 bases between. The CDR3: CATSEQGSYNEQFF. The CDR3 DNA reads TGTGCCACCAGTGAACAGGGCTCCTACAATGAGCAGTTCTTC.

The chain joins TRBV11-2 to TRBJ2-1; 16 bases match TRBD2. Trimming took 6 bases from V and 9 from J; bases not matched to a gene: 8. The germline gives CDR1 SGHAT, CDR2 FQNNGV. The CDR3 consists of 16 residues. The CDR3 sequence is CASRTGTSGGAGEQFF. The CDR3, as DNA: TGTGCCAGCAGGACCGGGACTAGCGGGGGGGCTGGTGAGCAGTTCTTC.

Worth noting for this clone: The junction and the germline gene differ at one end; a read error may be behind it. The chain joins TRBV7-9 to TRBJ2-1, with TRBD2 as a possible D gene (6 bases). The CDR3 covers 16 residues. Per germline, CDR1 SEHNR and CDR2 FQNEAQ (reference sequence). CDR3 amino acids: CASSRSGGDSHNEQFF. The CDR3, as DNA: TGTGCCAGCAGCAGATCAGGCGGGGACTCCCACAATGAGCAGTTCTTC.

The V gene is TRBV30, the J gene TRBJ2-1, with a tentative D call TRBD2 (6 bases). Per germline, CDR1 GTSNPN and CDR2 SVGIG (reference sequence). Trimming stripped 3 bases from V and 2 bases from J, with 14 bases between. This CDR3 contains 15 residues. Written as DNA, the CDR3 is TGTGCCTGGAGGACTGGGGCGGGGCCCTACAATGAGCAGTTCTTC. This sequence encodes CAWRTGAGPYNEQFF.

The chain uses TRBV28 and TRBJ1-4; 9 bases match TRBD1. The CDR3 consists of 15 residues. Trimming cost V 2 bases and J 8 bases; bases outside gene matches: 6. CDR1 and CDR2 (germline): MDHEN, SYDVKM. CDR3 amino acids: CASSLTGTGNEKLFF. The CDR3 region has the DNA TGTGCCAGCAGTTTAACCGGGACAGGGAACGAAAAACTGTTTTTT. Filled out from reference TRBV28 and TRBJ1-4, the complete variable domain reads DVKVTQSSRYLVKRTGEKVFLECVQDMDHENMFWYRQDPGLGLRLIYFSYDVKMKEKGDIPEGYSVSREKKERFSLILESASTNQTSMYLCASSLTGTGNEKLFFGSGTQLSVL.

This clone appeared once. The chain has TRBV6-6 and TRBJ1-1, with 8 nucleotides matching TRBD1. Germline CDR1 is MNHNY and CDR2 is SVGAGI (reference sequence). V dropped 6 bases and J dropped 3; count of bases not matched to a gene: 6. CDR3 length equals 14 residues. CDR3 protein: CASSDDRGHTEAFF. The CDR3 DNA follows: TGTGCCAGCAGCGACGACAGGGGACACACTGAAGCTTTCTTT.

This clone is a singleton in its sample. The chain uses TRBV6-6 and TRBJ1-2; D may be TRBD1 (5 bases). Germline CDR1 reads MNHNY; CDR2 reads SVGAGI (reference sequence). The V gene lost 2 bases and the J gene lost 2 bases, with 9 bases spanning the gap. The CDR3 contains 14 residues. The CDR3 DNA follows: TGTGCCAGCAGTTACGCCCGACAGAACTATGGCTACACCTTC. Amino acid sequence: CASSYARQNYGYTF.

The chain recombines TRBV19 with TRBJ1-1; D possibly corresponds to TRBD1 (5 bases). The length of the CDR3 is 12 residues. The germline CDR1 and CDR2 sequences are LNHDA and SQIVND (reference sequence). Trimming shortened V by 4 bases and J by 8 bases, and 11 bases separated the two germline ends. The CDR3 bases are TGTGCCAGTAGTAGACAGATGTCGGAAGCTTTCTTT. Amino acid sequence: CASSRQMSEAFF.

This sequence joins TRBV18 and TRBJ1-5; TRBD1 matches at 11 bases. This CDR3 is 14 amino acids long. CDR1 is KGHSH and CDR2 is LQKENI in the germline V gene. V trimming: 5 bases; J trimming: 5 bases; junction bases outside the gene matches: 2. The CDR3 loop is CASSEGQGDQPQHF. The CDR3 DNA reads TGTGCCAGCTCAGAGGGACAGGGGGATCAGCCCCAGCATTTT.

The chain is built from TRBV27 and TRBJ1-2; possibly TRBD1 for D (6 bases). Per germline, CDR1 MNHEY and CDR2 SMNVEV (reference sequence). V lost 10 bases, J lost 7 bases, and 16 bases lay in between. The CDR3 has 12 amino acids. The CDR3 DNA is TGTGCCACTGCGGGGGCTTTCAGTGGCTACACCTTC. Amino acid sequence: CATAGAFSGYTF.

The rearrangement links TRBV6-5 to TRBJ2-7; 10 nucleotides align to TRBD2. The V gene's germline CDR1 is MNHEY and CDR2 SVGAGI. V lost 0 bases to trimming and J lost 7 bases; unmatched junction nucleotides: 6. CDR3 size: 15 residues. CDR3 sequence reads: CASSYSGLATGEQYF. CDR3 DNA sequence: TGTGCCAGCAGTTACTCGGGACTAGCGACGGGTGAGCAGTACTTC.

This clone appeared a few times. The chain joins TRBV30 to TRBJ1-1; no clear D gene. This CDR3 is built from 13 residues. Trimming took off 3 bases at V and 1 base at J, with 9 bases between the two ends. CDR1 and CDR2 (germline): GTSNPN, SVGIG (reference sequence). The CDR3 DNA reads as TGTGCCTGGAGAAACAGAAGGAACACTGAAGCTTTCTTT. Its protein product is CAWRNRRNTEAFF.

A remark on this clone: The same CDR3 can be traced to other DNA sequences in this sample. The chain links TRBV28 to TRBJ2-7, with TRBD2 matching over 11 bases. CDR1 MDHEN and CDR2 SYDVKM come from the germline V gene. V lost 3 bases, J lost 4 bases, and 5 bases stayed unmatched. CDR3 size: 15 residues. This CDR3 is CASSLRLAGTYEQYF. For the CDR3, the DNA is TGTGCCAGCAGTTTGAGACTAGCGGGGACGTACGAGCAGTACTTC.

J is TRBJ1-1 and V is TRBV18; unclear D gene. V was pared by 3 bases and J by 2 bases, with 13 bases between. The CDR3 covers 15 residues. CDR1 and CDR2 from the germline V gene are KGHSH and LQKENI. The DNA of the CDR3 is TGTGCCAGCTCACCGACGGCAGACATTAACACTGAAGCTTTCTTT. It yields the protein CASSPTADINTEAFF.

This chain connects TRBV6-1 to TRBJ1-5; D call uncertain. This CDR3 region has 19 residues. Germline V gene lookup returns CDR1 MNHNS and CDR2 SASEGT. Trimming removed 4 bases from V and 2 bases from J, with 24 bases in between. CDR3 sequence: CASSVQSSGILGGNQPQHF. CDR3 nucleotide sequence: TGTGCCAGCAGTGTACAATCCTCCGGGATCCTTGGGGGCAATCAGCCCCAGCATTTT.

The chain carries TRBV5-4 and TRBJ1-2; no clear D. This CDR3 contains 18 residues. The V gene lost 3 bases and the J gene lost 5 bases, with 26 bases spanning the gap. Germline V gene lookup returns CDR1 SGHNT and CDR2 YYREEE (reference sequence). CDR3 coding DNA: TGTGCCAGCAGCTACGCCCCTTCGTGGACGGGAGGCTTTTATGGCTACACCTTC. Translating gives CASSYAPSWTGGFYGYTF.

V usage is TRBV3-1 (or the pseudogene TRBV3-2) and J usage is TRBJ1-2; 8 nucleotides match TRBD1. V shed 0 bases and J 4 bases; nucleotides not matched to a gene: 10. The CDR3 runs to 17 residues. The germline gives CDR1 LGHDT, CDR2 YNNKEL (reference sequence). This CDR3 reads CASSQDLGQGDSYGYTF. In nucleotides, the CDR3 is TGTGCCAGCAGCCAAGATCTCGGACAGGGAGACTCCTATGGCTACACCTTC.

The rearrangement uses TRBV6-6 and TRBJ2-5, with 7 bases fitting TRBD1. In germline, CDR1 is MNHNY, CDR2 SVGAGI (reference sequence). With V trimmed by 0 bases and J by 7 bases, 8 bases remained unmatched. The CDR3 sequence is 15 residues long. In DNA form, the CDR3 reads TGTGCCAGCAGTTACTCGTCGGGACAGCTAGGGACCCAGTACTTC. This translates into CASSYSSGQLGTQYF.

This chain links TRBV28 with TRBJ1-1; D perhaps matches TRBD1 (5 bases). The CDR3 has 15 residues. Trimming left V 5 bases short and J 0 bases short, with 13 bases between. Germline V CDR1 and CDR2: MDHEN, SYDVKM. CDR3 coding DNA: TGTGCCAGCAGTCGACGAGGGGACTTGAACACTGAAGCTTTCTTT. Translation gives CASSRRGDLNTEAFF.

This chain uses TRBV11-2 with TRBJ1-2; 7 bases fit TRBD1. Germline loops: CDR1 SGHAT, CDR2 FQNNGV. This CDR3 is 15 amino acids long. The V and J ends lost 5 bases and 1 base, in that order; junction bases with no gene match: 7. This CDR3 reads CASSHTRQGNYGYTF. As DNA, the CDR3 is TGTGCCAGCAGCCACACGAGACAGGGTAACTATGGCTACACCTTC.

This rearrangement joins TRBV28 to TRBJ2-3, with D hard to call. This CDR3 comprises 15 residues. V gave up 1 base and J gave up 1 base, with 9 bases separating them. CDR1 is MDHEN, CDR2 SYDVKM, per germline. The CDR3 DNA reads TGTGCCAGCAGTTTATCTGGGCCTGGCACAGATACGCAGTATTTT. Protein product: CASSLSGPGTDTQYF.

The chain uses TRBV30 and TRBJ2-2; 9 positions match TRBD2. V shed 2 bases and J 3 bases; nucleotides not matched to a gene: 7. This CDR3 is built from 16 residues. Per the germline V gene, CDR1 is GTSNPN and CDR2 is SVGIG (reference sequence). CDR3 DNA sequence: TGTGCCTGGAGTCAGGCTAGCGGGATCTACACCGGGGAGCTGTTTTTT. The encoded protein is CAWSQASGIYTGELFF.

This clone was observed a few times. The chain couples TRBV5-1 to TRBJ1-2; 7 bases match TRBD1. Germline loops: CDR1 SGHRS, CDR2 YFSETQ. The CDR3 sequence is 15 residues long. V dropped 3 bases and J dropped 0; count of bases not matched to a gene: 5. Here the CDR3 reads CASSWTGGANYGYTF. The CDR3 DNA reads as TGCGCCAGCAGCTGGACAGGAGGAGCTAACTATGGCTACACCTTC.